A single sample gave rise to the 10 T cell receptor beta chains below, sequenced in a study of blood T cell repertoires in COVID-19. Using immunoSEQ multiplex PCR, the repertoire was profiled, and TCRdb retains in-frame clones only, with some absent. The sample has about 240,000 clones; around four fifths are singletons. Sequencing was done on a sample of PBMCs or T cells enriched from blood (not recorded which). The origin of the receptors is a woman aged 40 to 49 who had been exposed to COVID-19.

This chain's CDR3 is CASSPGHLYEQYF. CDR3 nucleotides: TGTGCCAGCAGCCCAGGGCACCTCTACGAGCAGTACTTC. V and J are TRBV11-3 and TRBJ2-7, with D perhaps TRBD1 (5 bases). Germline-derived CDR1 and CDR2 are SGHNT and YENEEA. The V gene lost 5 bases and the J gene lost 3 bases, with 11 bases spanning the gap. CDR3 size: 13 residues. The full variable domain, completed using reference TRBV11-3 and TRBJ2-7, is EAGVVQSPRYKIIEKKQPVAFWCNPISGHNTLYWYLQNLGQGPELLIRYENEEAVDDSQLPKDRFSAERLKGVDSTLKIQPAELGDSAVYLCASSPGHLYEQYFGPGTRLTVT.

The genes are TRBV5-6 and TRBJ1-2, with D tentatively TRBD1 (5 bases). Trimming removed 4 bases from V and 2 bases from J, with 15 bases in between. Germline V gives CDR1 SGHDT, CDR2 YYEEEE. The CDR3 extends over 15 amino acids. CDR3 nucleotide sequence: TGTGCCAGCAGCCCCAGACAGATAACCAACTATGGCTACACCTTC. Translating gives CASSPRQITNYGYTF.

This chain uses TRBV27 with TRBJ1-3, with D unclear. Germline CDR1 is MNHEY and CDR2 is SMNVEV (reference sequence). Trimming took off 4 bases at V and 0 bases at J, with 7 bases between the two ends. The CDR3 is 14 amino acids. Here the CDR3 DNA reads TGTGCCAGCAGTTCACAGATCTCTGGAAACACCATATATTTT. Its translation is CASSSQISGNTIYF.

The rearrangement links TRBV9 to TRBJ2-3, with 8 nucleotides matching TRBD2. V gave up 1 base and J gave up 4 bases; unmatched junction bases: 5. CDR3 length equals 15 residues. Germline assignment: CDR1 SGDLS and CDR2 YYNGEE. CDR3 in DNA: TGTGCCAGCAGCGTAATCAGCGGGGGCCCAGATACGCAGTATTTT. This encodes CASSVISGGPDTQYF.

As regards this clone: This sample includes further DNA sequences coding for the same CDR3. The V call is TRBV5-1, the J call TRBJ2-7; 8 bases map to TRBD1. V lost 1 base, J lost 4 bases, and 7 bases stayed unmatched. CDR1 and CDR2 (germline): SGHRS, YFSETQ. The CDR3 is made up of 15 amino acids. Here the CDR3 DNA reads TGCGCCAGCAGCTTGAGAGGGACAGGCGGTTACGAGCAGTACTTC. Protein: CASSLRGTGGYEQYF.

This clone was recorded only once. The genes are TRBV7-2 and TRBJ1-1; no definite D call. Germline CDR1 is SGHTA and CDR2 is FQGNSA. The ends were cut back, 5 bases at V and 1 base at J, with 11 bases in the middle. There are 14 residues in the CDR3. CDR3 in DNA: TGTGCCAGCAGCCTCGAAGCCCGGAACACTGAAGCTTTCTTT. Its translation: CASSLEARNTEAFF.

The chain recombines TRBV5-4 with TRBJ1-1; 9 bases match TRBD1. The CDR3 runs 17 residues. V lost 4 bases and J lost 1; bases outside the gene matches: 11. Germline V gives CDR1 SGHNT, CDR2 YYREEE (reference sequence). CDR3 region: CASSPAGQGKRNTEAFF. The CDR3 DNA follows: TGTGCCAGCAGCCCCGCCGGACAGGGGAAGCGGAACACTGAAGCTTTCTTT.

Only one count was recorded for this clone. This chain connects TRBV6-6 to TRBJ1-1; D not resolved. This CDR3 has 13 residues. Trimming took off 6 bases at V and 2 bases at J, with 10 bases between the two ends. Germline CDR1 reads MNHNY; CDR2 reads SVGAGI (reference sequence). The CDR3 bases are TGTGCCAGCAGGTCTTCTGTCAACACTGAAGCTTTCTTT. It yields the protein CASRSSVNTEAFF.

V usage is TRBV28 and J usage is TRBJ1-2; D remains ambiguous. CDR1 MDHEN and CDR2 SYDVKM come from the germline V gene. This CDR3 is built from 16 residues. The germline V and J ends were trimmed by 11 bases and 4 bases, with 26 bases remaining between them. The CDR3 sequence: CAGQSGPSGGSYGYTF. Written as DNA, the CDR3 is TGTGCCGGTCAAAGCGGGCCCTCCGGTGGGAGCTATGGCTACACCTTC.

The chain links TRBV2 to TRBJ2-7; 9 positions agree with TRBD2. The CDR3 consists of 16 residues. The germline V gene has CDR1 SNHLY and CDR2 FYNNEI. With 4 bases clipped from V and 5 bases from J, the junction kept 12 bases outside the gene matches. The CDR3 loop reads CASSVDRELAGNEQYF. CDR3 DNA sequence: TGTGCCAGCAGTGTCGACCGAGAGCTAGCGGGGAACGAGCAGTACTTC.